Following are 2 T cell receptor beta chains from one sample sequenced in a study of blood T cells in healthy people across ages. Together with a sample-barcoded 5' primer, a J-beta primer mix was included in a second PCR lasting about 6 to 11 cycles. TCRdb re-analysed the 5' RACE reads in MiXCR, keeping a single row per CDR3 protein. The sample has around 1,000,000 distinct CDR3 sequences; about 25% are singletons. These same data were also listed under a study on T cells of mothers and their children.

Specimen: blood. The receptor source for this set is a girl aged 2 to 9 in good health.

This clonotype has more than one count but fewer than ten. The gene calls are TRBV4-3 and TRBJ2-6, with D tentatively TRBD2 (6 bases). CDR1 is LGHNA, CDR2 YSLEER, per germline. The length of the CDR3 is 16 residues. V lost 0 bases and J 2 bases, leaving 8 bases between the germline ends. Written as DNA, the CDR3 is TGCGCCAGCAGCCAAGAGGCGGGGACTGGGGCCAACGTCCTGACTTTC. This encodes CASSQEAGTGANVLTF.

The chain recombines TRBV7-9 with TRBJ2-5; no reliable D call. Trimming cost V 7 bases and J 4 bases, with 13 bases left between them. Germline assignment: CDR1 SEHNR and CDR2 FQNEAQ (reference sequence). This CDR3 has 13 amino acids. DNA for the CDR3: TGTGCCAGCACCCCGGACCAGTCAGAGACCCAGTACTTC. This gives the protein CASTPDQSETQYF.